This TCR beta chain derives from a study of blood T cell repertoires in COVID-19. Turning to the study itself: Nucleic acid was either cDNA or gDNA, and it came from T cells, B-cell-depleted T cells, or PBMCs.

Germline V gene data show CDR1 as SEHNR and CDR2 as FQNEAQ (reference sequence). The trim removed 8 bases at V and 2 bases at J, leaving 10 bases unmatched. The length of the CDR3 is 15 residues. The study assigned cohorts using participant-reported clinical history. As processed by the authors: Amplification with reference gene primers provided the estimates of nucleated cell counts. Measured with immunoSEQ multiplex PCR; TCRdb has only the in-frame clones, and not every one. The V and J calls and clone size are taken from that table; D and trimming were inferred from the DNA. The sample includes around 250,000 clones, over 75% of them seen just once.

The specimen was PBMCs or T cells enriched from blood (not recorded which). The TCR sequence derives from a woman in her 50s who had recovered from COVID-19. The chain recombines TRBV7-9 with TRBJ2-3, with 7 bases fitting TRBD1. The CDR3 sequence is CASPPWDRTTDTQYF. The CDR3 DNA reads TGTGCCAGCCCCCCCTGGGACAGAACCACAGATACGCAGTATTTT.